A selection of T cell receptor beta chains follows, all from one sample in a study of blood T cell repertoires in COVID-19. The repertoire was sequenced with immunoSEQ multiplex PCR; TCRdb's copy has only in-frame clones and lacks some. The sample gives about 180,000 clones, over 75% of which show up once; around 7% is in the top ten. Sequenced: peripheral blood. Receptors were obtained from a man between 65 and 85 years old with active or convalescent COVID-19. The CDR3 runs from the conserved cysteine through the conserved F or W. D genes are given only for firm matches. Not all rows give a size; the values are once, few, many and, for expanded clones, a class.

abundance: NA
v_gene: TRBV19
j_gene: TRBJ1-5
d_gene: NA
CDR3nt: TGTGCCAGTACCGCCGGACAGAGCAATCAGCCCCAGCATTTT
CDR3aa: CASTAGQSNQPQHF

abundance: NA
v_gene: TRBV19
j_gene: TRBJ1-1
d_gene: NA
CDR3nt: TGTGCCAGTAGTAGAGCGCTGGACACTGAAGCTTTCTTT
CDR3aa: CASSRALDTEAFF

abundance: NA
v_gene: TRBV6-2/TRBV6-3
j_gene: TRBJ1-1
d_gene: NA
CDR3nt: TGTGCCAGCAGCCCCAGGGGGAACACTGAAGCTTTCTTT
CDR3aa: CASSPRGNTEAFF

abundance: few
v_gene: TRBV7-8
j_gene: TRBJ1-1
d_gene: NA
CDR3nt: TGTGCCAGCAGCCCTCCGGGCCGGGAGGCTTTCTTT
CDR3aa: CASSPPGREAFF

abundance: NA
v_gene: TRBV5-6
j_gene: TRBJ2-1
d_gene: NA
CDR3nt: TGTGCCAGCAGCTTGGGGGCCAGGGGGGACAATGAGCAGTTCTTC
CDR3aa: CASSLGARGDNEQFF

abundance: once
v_gene: TRBV5-1
j_gene: TRBJ1-2
d_gene: NA
CDR3nt: TGCGCCAGCAGCTTGGACGCGAATGGCTACACCTTC
CDR3aa: CASSLDANGYTF

abundance: NA
v_gene: TRBV6-1
j_gene: TRBJ1-2
d_gene: TRBD1
CDR3nt: TGTGCCAGCAGTGAAGGACAGGGATATAACTATGGCTACACCTTC
CDR3aa: CASSEGQGYNYGYTF

abundance: NA
v_gene: TRBV14
j_gene: TRBJ1-5
d_gene: TRBD1
CDR3nt: TGTGCCAGGATTGAAGGGGGCTCGGTTAGCAATCAGCCCCAGCATTTT
CDR3aa: CARIEGGSVSNQPQHF

abundance: NA
v_gene: TRBV29-1
j_gene: TRBJ2-5
d_gene: TRBD2
CDR3nt: TGCAGCGTTGACCACACCCCGGGAGGGCCTGAAGAGACCCAGTACTTC
CDR3aa: CSVDHTPGGPEETQYF

abundance: NA
v_gene: TRBV14
j_gene: TRBJ1-1
d_gene: NA
CDR3nt: TGTGCCAGCAGTCCGGACAGACGAGACACTGAAGCTTTCTTT
CDR3aa: CASSPDRRDTEAFF

abundance: NA
v_gene: TRBV9
j_gene: TRBJ1-2
d_gene: NA
CDR3nt: TGTGCCAGCAGCGCCGGACAGTCCTATGGCTACACCTTC
CDR3aa: CASSAGQSYGYTF

abundance: NA
v_gene: TRBV2
j_gene: TRBJ1-1
d_gene: TRBD1
CDR3nt: TGTGCCAGCATTACAGGGGGGGTTGAGGGCACTGAAGCTTTCTTT
CDR3aa: CASITGGVEGTEAFF